This TCR beta chain was captured by sequencing in a study of beta chain features in type 1 diabetes. Regarding the study as a whole: TCRB CDR3s were moderately but significantly shorter in Type 1 diabetes patients in all four CD4+ subsets.

It was one heparinised blood draw, averaging around 120 mL, that each donor gave. V gave up 0 bases and J gave up 6 bases, with 13 bases separating them. From germline, CDR1 is SGHRS and CDR2 YFSETQ. The CDR3 length is 16 residues. Regarding this clone: No antigen is known for it.

Since all of the isolated RNA was reverse transcribed, expressed TCRB transcripts were what got sequenced. The average output of naive, central memory and regulatory T cell samples was about 3.57 million reads. Sequenced by immunoSEQ multiplex PCR; TCRdb stores in-frame clones only, minus some. The repertoire holds 95,000 to 150,000 clones, about a sixth seen once, with about 2.1% in the top ten. The material sequenced was central memory CD4+ T cells from blood. The chain recombines TRBV5-1 with TRBJ1-6; D gene ambiguous. The origin of this receptor is a young man with type 1 diabetes. The CDR3 is CASSLESGGANSPLHF. The CDR3 nucleotides are TGCGCCAGCAGCTTGGAGTCAGGTGGAGCTAATTCACCCCTCCACTTT.